The source of this T cell receptor beta chain is a study of spatial heterogeneity in lung cancer. Study-level background: In tumor regions, TCR transcript counts tracked strongly with a T cell module score from matched bulk RNA-seq.

The germline CDR1 and CDR2 sequences are SQVTM and ANQGSEA. The CDR3 consists of 13 residues. Trimming left V 7 bases short and J 0 bases short, with 10 bases between. This clonotype has more than one count but fewer than ten. The target antigen is unknown. Specified time point: sample taken at primary tumor resection. The donors, 60 to 80 patients with untreated early-stage non-small cell lung cancer, provided the samples. Study-level points and caveats: Of the expanded TCRs, ubiquitous and regional counts tracked the counts of ubiquitous and regional nonsynonymous mutations, respectively. Counts that tracked tumor mutation counts were those of expanded intratumoral alpha and beta TCRs.

Every molecule of TCR cDNA had its own unique molecular identifier. A single record per CDR3 protein comes from TCRdb applying MiXCR to the 5' RACE reads. The repertoire holds some 25,000 distinct CDR3 sequences, with roughly 7.1% as singletons. This sequence was found in a male donor with early-stage non-small cell lung cancer. V is TRBV29-1 and J is TRBJ2-1; D not certain. Source: lung tumor tissue, taken at surgery. DNA for the CDR3: TGCAGCGCCTCTAAGTCCTCCTACAATGAGCAGTTCTTC. This codes for CSASKSSYNEQFF.